What follows are 21 T cell receptor beta chains derived from one specimen sequenced in a study of cytomegalovirus exposure and HLA in healthy donors. The PCR used 60 Vbeta and 13 Jbeta primers. Measured with immunoSEQ multiplex PCR; TCRdb has only the in-frame clones, and not every one. The table lists around 140,000 clones, 82% of them singletons, with approximately 2.4% in the top ten. The material sequenced was PBMCs. These receptors all come from a male donor in good health and CMV-seronegative.

The chain uses TRBV18 and TRBJ2-1; 12 positions agree with TRBD2. The V gene end was trimmed by 5 bases and the J gene end by 6 bases; junction bases not matched to a gene: 8. CDR1 is KGHSH, CDR2 LQKENI, per germline. The CDR3 loop spans 16 amino acids. The CDR3 bases are TGTGCCAGCTCAACGACTAGCGGGAGTTTGGGCAATGAGCAGTTCTTC. As protein: CASSTTSGSLGNEQFF.

The chain recombines TRBV30 with TRBJ2-7; 10 nucleotides agree with TRBD2. CDR3 length: 16 residues. Germline V CDR1 and CDR2: GTSNPN, SVGIG (reference sequence). The V segment lost 4 bases and the J segment 4 bases; nucleotides outside the gene matches: 13. CDR3 in amino acids: CAWKMITSGIVYEQYF. As DNA, the CDR3 is TGTGCCTGGAAGATGATAACTAGCGGGATAGTATACGAGCAGTACTTC. Based on the CDR3 plus reference TRBV30 and TRBJ2-7, the full variable domain is SQTIHQWPATLVQPVGSPLSLECTVEGTSNPNLYWYRQAAGRGLQLLFYSVGIGQISSEVPQNLSASRPQDRQFILSSKKLLLSDSGFYLCAWKMITSGIVYEQYFGPGTRLTVT.

The chain recombines TRBV18 with TRBJ2-7; TRBD2 aligns across 7 bases. The junction had 8 bases not matched to a gene; V was cut back by 6 bases and J by 6 bases. Per the germline V gene, CDR1 is KGHSH and CDR2 is LQKENI. This CDR3 comprises 13 residues. The CDR3 DNA is TGTGCCAGCTCCCAAGCGGGAAGCTTCGAGCAGTACTTC. It is translated as CASSQAGSFEQYF.

This clone was counted a few times. The chain recombines TRBV4-1 with TRBJ1-1, with D possibly matching TRBD1 (6 bases). CDR1 is MGHRA, CDR2 YSYEKL, per germline. CDR3 size: 15 residues. V lost 5 bases, J lost 1 base, and 14 bases lay in between. In DNA, the CDR3 is TGCGCCAGCAGCTTTCGCCCGGGACAGAACACTGAAGCTTTCTTT. Translating gives CASSFRPGQNTEAFF.

This chain links TRBV7-3 with TRBJ2-1; TRBD2 aligns across 7 bases. Trimming took 2 bases from V and 9 from J; bases not matched to a gene: 4. The CDR3 contains 13 residues. Germline assignment: CDR1 SGHTA and CDR2 FQGTGA. CDR3 in amino acids: CASSLAGAPEQFF. The CDR3 DNA is TGTGCCAGCAGCTTAGCGGGAGCCCCTGAGCAGTTCTTC.

With regard to this clone: One end of the junction fails to match germline, which may point to a read error. The rearrangement joins TRBV20-1 to TRBJ1-4, with a weak D call TRBD1 (6 bases). From germline, CDR1 is DFQATT and CDR2 SNEGSKA (reference sequence). The CDR3 loop spans 11 amino acids. This CDR3 reads CSGGAQEKLFF. For the CDR3, the DNA is TGTTCGGGGGGCGCGCAAGAAAAACTGTTTTTT.

J is TRBJ1-2 and V is TRBV28, with a weak D call TRBD1 (5 bases). The CDR3 is made up of 15 amino acids. V was cut by 5 bases and J by 4 bases, with 17 bases left in between. The germline V gene has CDR1 MDHEN and CDR2 SYDVKM. The CDR3 DNA is TGTGCCAGCAGTCCACCTGTGACAGAAGTCTATGGCTACACCTTC. Residues: CASSPPVTEVYGYTF.

The chain carries TRBV30 and TRBJ2-2; the D gene is possibly TRBD2 (6 bases). CDR1 is GTSNPN and CDR2 is SVGIG in the germline V gene (reference sequence). Trimming took 4 bases from V and 1 from J, leaving 10 bases between them. This CDR3 is 14 amino acids long. This CDR3 reads CAWTLAENTGELFF. The CDR3 nucleotides are TGTGCCTGGACCTTAGCGGAGAACACCGGGGAGCTGTTTTTT.

The chain carries TRBV7-2 and TRBJ2-3, with 10 nucleotides matching TRBD2. Germline values: CDR1 SGHTA, CDR2 FQGNSA. V trimming: 1 base; J trimming: 5 bases; junction bases outside the gene matches: 9. The CDR3 consists of 17 residues. The chain's CDR3 is CASSLGLLAGRGDTQYF. CDR3 coding DNA: TGTGCCAGCAGCTTAGGGCTACTAGCGGGGAGAGGAGATACGCAGTATTTT.

V usage is TRBV5-4 and J usage is TRBJ1-1; 8 nucleotides agree with TRBD1. The V and J ends lost 3 bases and 0 bases, in that order; junction bases with no gene match: 4. Germline CDR1 is SGHNT and CDR2 is YYREEE (reference sequence). There are 15 residues in the CDR3. CDR3 in amino acids: CASSSGQGLNTEAFF. The CDR3 region has the DNA TGTGCCAGCAGCTCTGGACAGGGTTTGAACACTGAAGCTTTCTTT. The entire variable domain, with the rest obtained from reference TRBV5-4 and TRBJ1-1, is as follows: ETGVTQSPTHLIKTRGQQVTLRCSSQSGHNTVSWYQQALGQGPQFIFQYYREEENGRGNFPPRFSGLQFPNYSSELNVNALELDDSALYLCASSSGQGLNTEAFFGQGTRLTVV.

The V gene is TRBV13, the J gene TRBJ2-3; TRBD1 might be the D (5 bases). The V gene lost 1 base and the J gene lost 4 bases, with 12 bases spanning the gap. From germline, CDR1 is PRHDT and CDR2 FYEKMQ (reference sequence). This CDR3 is 15 amino acids long. CDR3 sequence (DNA): TGTGCCAGCAGCTTAGCCCAGGGTTCCGCAGATACGCAGTATTTT. Protein: CASSLAQGSADTQYF.

This clone appeared a single time. The rearrangement uses TRBV7-2 and TRBJ2-7, with 11 bases lining up with TRBD2. The CDR3 is 18 residues long. Germline-derived CDR1 and CDR2 are SGHTA and FQGNSA. V lost 3 bases to trimming and J lost 3 bases; unmatched junction nucleotides: 13. CDR3 protein: CASSLVPGTSGLFYEQYF. The CDR3 DNA sequence: TGTGCCAGCAGCTTGGTGCCAGGGACTAGCGGATTATTCTACGAGCAGTACTTC.

About this clone: The junction departs from the called germline gene at one end, perhaps through a read error. This chain joins TRBV18 and TRBJ1-1; TRBD1 matches at 7 bases. CDR1 KGHSH and CDR2 LQKENI come from the germline V gene. The CDR3 spans 14 residues. CDR3 sequence (DNA): TGTGCCAGCTCGCCACAGGGGATTAACACTGAAGCTTTCTTT. Translated, it gives CASSPQGINTEAFF.

The rearrangement links TRBV27 to TRBJ2-7; D may be TRBD2 (5 bases). In germline, CDR1 is MNHEY, CDR2 SMNVEV (reference sequence). V dropped 5 bases and J dropped 3 bases, with 23 bases sitting between them. The CDR3 consists of 17 residues. The CDR3 is CASSLSPAGNYLYEQYF. CDR3 nucleotides: TGTGCCAGCAGTCTGTCCCCGGCGGGCAACTACCTCTACGAGCAGTACTTC.

The chain couples TRBV5-1 to TRBJ2-7; 7 bases match TRBD2. Germline CDR1 is SGHRS and CDR2 is YFSETQ. The V gene end was trimmed by 3 bases and the J gene end by 3 bases; junction bases not matched to a gene: 15. The CDR3 loop spans 17 amino acids. The CDR3 spells CASSWKAGSEFLYEQYF. The CDR3 coding sequence is TGCGCCAGCAGCTGGAAAGCGGGATCTGAATTTCTCTACGAGCAGTACTTC.

V gene TRBV2 combines with J gene TRBJ2-6; 7 bases align to TRBD1. In germline, CDR1 is SNHLY, CDR2 FYNNEI. V shed 6 bases, J shed 0 bases, and the junction held 8 bases outside the gene matches. The CDR3 consists of 17 residues. CDR3 sequence (DNA): TGTGCCAGCAGGGGGACAGTTTATAGCTCTGGGGCCAACGTCCTGACTTTC. As protein: CASRGTVYSSGANVLTF.

The chain links TRBV10-3 to TRBJ2-7; a weak D match, TRBD1 (5 bases). This CDR3 spans 12 amino acids. Germline assignment: CDR1 ENHRY and CDR2 SYGVKD. Trimming took off 6 bases at V and 6 bases at J, with 12 bases between the two ends. CDR3 DNA: TGTGCCATCAGCTACGGCCAGGGCGAGCAGTACTTC. Encoded protein: CAISYGQGEQYF.

The chain joins TRBV9 to TRBJ1-1; D not certain. The V and J ends lost 1 base and 6 bases respectively, with 25 bases between them. CDR3 size: 18 residues. Germline CDR1 SGDLS, CDR2 YYNGEE. The CDR3 DNA follows: TGTGCCAGCAGCGTAAACGAGAACCGGGAGGTTTTTCTTTCTGAAGCTTTCTTT. It encodes CASSVNENREVFLSEAFF.

By sample fraction, this clone is medium-sized. The chain recombines TRBV19 with TRBJ2-1; 15 bases map to TRBD2. The CDR3 sequence is 14 residues long. V shed 10 bases, J shed 4 bases, and the junction held 2 bases outside the gene matches. Germline V gene sequence: CDR1 LNHDA, CDR2 SQIVND (reference sequence). The CDR3 here is CATGTSGRYNEQFF. The CDR3 nucleotides read TGTGCCACTGGGACTAGCGGGAGGTACAATGAGCAGTTCTTC.

The genes are TRBV5-4 and TRBJ1-2, with 9 bases matching TRBD1. From germline, CDR1 is SGHNT and CDR2 YYREEE (reference sequence). This CDR3 has 14 residues. The V and J ends lost 6 bases and 3 bases, in that order; junction bases with no gene match: 6. The CDR3 coding sequence is TGTGCCAGCACCGGGACAGGGCGGGACTATGGCTACACCTTC. Translation gives CASTGTGRDYGYTF. The full variable domain, in which reference TRBV5-4 and TRBJ1-2 provide the parts outside the CDR3, is ETGVTQSPTHLIKTRGQQVTLRCSSQSGHNTVSWYQQALGQGPQFIFQYYREEENGRGNFPPRFSGLQFPNYSSELNVNALELDDSALYLCASTGTGRDYGYTFGSGTRLTVV.

The V call is TRBV5-4, the J call TRBJ2-7, with D maybe TRBD2 (5 bases). CDR3 length: 14 amino acids. V dropped 0 bases and J dropped 2 bases, with 9 bases sitting between them. Looked up from germline, CDR1 is SGHNT and CDR2 is YYREEE (reference sequence). As DNA, the CDR3 is TGTGCCAGCAGCTTGGGGACTTCAACCTACGAGCAGTACTTC. Its protein product is CASSLGTSTYEQYF.